Listed below are T cell receptor beta chains from one sample, sequenced in a study of T cells in Graves' hyperthyroidism and ophthalmopathy. From the multiplex PCR reads, TCRdb called clonotypes with MiXCR, one entry per CDR3 protein. The data contain hundreds of thousands of distinct CDR3 sequences, about two fifths of them seen just once; the ten biggest clones take up about 8.9%. Sequencing was performed on blood. The receptor source for this set is a man between 18 and 29 years old with Graves' hyperthyroidism. CDR3s include the opening cysteine and the closing phenylalanine or tryptophan. The order of the fields is D gene, J gene, clone size, V gene, CDR3 protein, CDR3 DNA. The D gene is left open where the match is weak. Clone size is given for some rows only: seen once, a few or many times, or a class if the clone is expanded.

d_call: TRBD1; j_call: TRBJ1-1; clone_size: NA; v_call: TRBV7-3; cdr3_aa: CASSLKGGQDYMNTEAFF; cdr3_nt: TGTGCCAGCAGCTTAAAGGGGGGACAGGATTATATGAACACTGAAGCTTTCTTT
d_call: NA; j_call: TRBJ1-2; clone_size: NA; v_call: TRBV9; cdr3_aa: CASSDPGGGANGYTF; cdr3_nt: TGTGCCAGCAGCGACCCGGGGGGGGGAGCGAATGGCTACACCTTC
d_call: NA; j_call: TRBJ1-4; clone_size: NA; v_call: TRBV10-3; cdr3_aa: CAISVSGADNEKLFF; cdr3_nt: TGTGCCATCAGTGTGTCAGGGGCTGACAATGAAAAACTGTTTTTT
d_call: TRBD1; j_call: TRBJ1-6; clone_size: few; v_call: TRBV20-1; cdr3_aa: CSAVPGQGSSYNSPLHF; cdr3_nt: TGCAGTGCAGTCCCGGGACAGGGGAGCTCCTATAATTCACCCCTCCACTTT
d_call: NA; j_call: TRBJ1-5; clone_size: many; v_call: TRBV7-2; cdr3_aa: CASGQYSNQPQHF; cdr3_nt: TGTGCCAGCGGACAGTATAGCAATCAGCCCCAGCATTTT
d_call: NA; j_call: TRBJ2-6; clone_size: few; v_call: TRBV7-2; cdr3_aa: CASSPGDPSGANVLTF; cdr3_nt: TGTGCCAGCAGCCCCGGAGACCCTTCTGGGGCCAACGTCCTGACTTTC
d_call: NA; j_call: TRBJ1-2; clone_size: NA; v_call: TRBV7-9; cdr3_aa: CASGSGTRGGYTF; cdr3_nt: TGTGCCAGCGGATCCGGGACAAGAGGGGGCTACACCTTC
d_call: NA; j_call: TRBJ2-5; clone_size: many; v_call: TRBV7-9; cdr3_aa: CASSFSQTQYF; cdr3_nt: TGTGCCAGCAGTTTCTCTCAGACCCAGTACTTC
d_call: NA; j_call: TRBJ1-5; clone_size: NA; v_call: TRBV20-1; cdr3_aa: CSARPGESGNQPQHF; cdr3_nt: TGCAGTGCGAGACCTGGGGAGTCGGGCAATCAGCCCCAGCATTTT
d_call: NA; j_call: TRBJ2-7; clone_size: NA; v_call: TRBV13; cdr3_aa: CASSLGLLGPYEQYF; cdr3_nt: TGTGCCAGCAGCTTAGGCCTGCTAGGACCCTACGAGCAGTACTTC
d_call: TRBD1; j_call: TRBJ1-2; clone_size: NA; v_call: TRBV5-1; cdr3_aa: CASSLEGGSRFGYTF; cdr3_nt: TGCGCCAGCAGCTTGGAAGGGGGCTCCCGGTTTGGCTACACCTTC
d_call: NA; j_call: TRBJ2-7; clone_size: NA; v_call: TRBV19; cdr3_aa: CASSDSRLYEQYF; cdr3_nt: TGTGCCAGTAGTGACTCCCGCCTCTACGAGCAGTACTTC
d_call: TRBD1; j_call: TRBJ1-5; clone_size: many; v_call: TRBV25-1; cdr3_aa: CASSESGTGLQPQHF; cdr3_nt: TGTGCCAGCAGTGAATCTGGGACAGGCCTACAGCCCCAGCATTTT
d_call: TRBD1; j_call: TRBJ2-7; clone_size: NA; v_call: TRBV5-6; cdr3_aa: CASSFPGQGKNEQYF; cdr3_nt: TGTGCCAGCAGCTTCCCGGGACAGGGGAAGAACGAGCAGTACTTC
d_call: NA; j_call: TRBJ1-4; clone_size: NA; v_call: TRBV7-2; cdr3_aa: CASSLWSGEKLFF; cdr3_nt: TGTGCCAGCAGCTTATGGTCTGGCGAAAAACTGTTTTTT
d_call: NA; j_call: TRBJ1-2; clone_size: NA; v_call: TRBV25-1; cdr3_aa: CASSARDRMSYGYTF; cdr3_nt: TGTGCCAGCAGTGCCAGGGACCGCATGAGCTATGGCTACACCTTC
d_call: NA; j_call: TRBJ1-1; clone_size: NA; v_call: TRBV27; cdr3_aa: CASSPGGEFTEAFF; cdr3_nt: TGTGCCAGCAGTCCGGGGGGGGAGTTCACTGAAGCTTTCTTT
d_call: TRBD2; j_call: TRBJ2-5; clone_size: NA; v_call: TRBV7-2; cdr3_aa: CASSQGLAAAETQCF; cdr3_nt: TGCGCCAGCAGCCAGGGACTAGCGGCAGCAGAGACCCAGTGCTTC
d_call: NA; j_call: TRBJ1-5; clone_size: few; v_call: TRBV7-9; cdr3_aa: CASSQVQNQPQHF; cdr3_nt: TGTGCCAGCAGCCAAGTCCAAAATCAGCCCCAGCATTTT
d_call: NA; j_call: TRBJ2-7; clone_size: few; v_call: TRBV20-1; cdr3_aa: CSARGTLSYEQYF; cdr3_nt: TGCAGTGCCAGAGGGACTCTTTCCTACGAGCAGTACTTC
d_call: NA; j_call: TRBJ2-7; clone_size: few; v_call: TRBV7-9; cdr3_aa: CASSLREAEYEQYF; cdr3_nt: TGTGCCAGCAGCTTAAGGGAGGCGGAATACGAGCAGTACTTC
d_call: TRBD1; j_call: TRBJ1-1; clone_size: NA; v_call: TRBV15; cdr3_aa: CATSVDRGRTEAFF; cdr3_nt: TGTGCCACCAGCGTGGACAGGGGGCGGACTGAAGCTTTCTTT
d_call: TRBD1; j_call: TRBJ1-1; clone_size: NA; v_call: TRBV19; cdr3_aa: CASRGTGVNTEAFF; cdr3_nt: TGTGCCAGTCGGGGGACAGGGGTAAATACTGAAGCTTTCTTT
d_call: NA; j_call: TRBJ2-7; clone_size: NA; v_call: TRBV27; cdr3_aa: CASSLNQETYEQYF; cdr3_nt: TGTGCCAGCAGTTTAAATCAGGAGACCTACGAGCAGTACTTC
d_call: NA; j_call: TRBJ2-7; clone_size: NA; v_call: TRBV7-9; cdr3_aa: CASSPWGGAYEQYF; cdr3_nt: TGTGCCAGCAGCCCCTGGGGCGGAGCCTACGAGCAGTACTTC
d_call: NA; j_call: TRBJ2-5; clone_size: few; v_call: TRBV5-1; cdr3_aa: CASSLASRGEETQYF; cdr3_nt: TGCGCCAGCAGCTTGGCCTCTAGGGGAGAGGAGACCCAGTACTTC
d_call: NA; j_call: TRBJ2-7; clone_size: NA; v_call: TRBV7-8; cdr3_aa: CASRAKPTYEQYF; cdr3_nt: TGTGCCAGCAGGGCAAAACCGACCTACGAGCAGTACTTC